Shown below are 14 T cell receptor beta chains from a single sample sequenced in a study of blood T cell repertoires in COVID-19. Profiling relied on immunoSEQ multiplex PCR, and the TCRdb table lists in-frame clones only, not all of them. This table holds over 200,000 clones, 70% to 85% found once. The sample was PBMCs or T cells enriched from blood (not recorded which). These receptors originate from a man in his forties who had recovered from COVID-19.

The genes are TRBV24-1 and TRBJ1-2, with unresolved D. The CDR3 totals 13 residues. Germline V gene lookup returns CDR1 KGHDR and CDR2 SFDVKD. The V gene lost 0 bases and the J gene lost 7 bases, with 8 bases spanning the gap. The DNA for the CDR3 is TGTGCCACCAGTGATTTGCGAGGGTCTGGCTACACCTTC. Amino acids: CATSDLRGSGYTF.

DNA for the CDR3: TGTGCCAGCAGCCACGGACTAGCGGGAAACAATGAGCAGTTCTTC. Its translation is CASSHGLAGNNEQFF. The rearrangement joins TRBV27 to TRBJ2-1, with TRBD2 identical over 12 bases. V trimming: 6 bases; J trimming: 5 bases; junction bases outside the gene matches: 5. Germline CDR1 MNHEY, CDR2 SMNVEV (reference sequence). This CDR3 has 15 residues.

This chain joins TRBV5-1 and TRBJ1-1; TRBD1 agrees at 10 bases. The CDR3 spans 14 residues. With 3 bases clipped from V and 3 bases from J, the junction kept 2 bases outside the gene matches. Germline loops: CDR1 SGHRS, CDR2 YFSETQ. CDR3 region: CASSWGTGDTEAFF. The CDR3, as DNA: TGCGCCAGCAGCTGGGGGACAGGGGACACTGAAGCTTTCTTT.

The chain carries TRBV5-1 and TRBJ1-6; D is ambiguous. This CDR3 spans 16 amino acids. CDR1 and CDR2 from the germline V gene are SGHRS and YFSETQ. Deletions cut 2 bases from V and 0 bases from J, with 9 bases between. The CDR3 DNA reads TGCGCCAGCAGCTTAGGAGCTGGCTCCTATAATTCACCCCTCCACTTT. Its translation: CASSLGAGSYNSPLHF.

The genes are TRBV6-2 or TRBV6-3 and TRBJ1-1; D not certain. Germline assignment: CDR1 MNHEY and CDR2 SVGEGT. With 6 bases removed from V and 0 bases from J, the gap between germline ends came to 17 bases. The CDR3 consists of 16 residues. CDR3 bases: TGTGCCAGCAGCCGGACCGCCGCGGGGATGAACACTGAAGCTTTCTTT. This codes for CASSRTAAGMNTEAFF.

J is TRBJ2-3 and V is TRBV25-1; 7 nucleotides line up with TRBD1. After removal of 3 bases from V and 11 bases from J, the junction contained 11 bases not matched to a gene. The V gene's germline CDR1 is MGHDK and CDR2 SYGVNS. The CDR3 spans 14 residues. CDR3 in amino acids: CASSDRGSLKVQYF. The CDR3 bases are TGTGCCAGCAGTGACAGGGGGTCCCTGAAGGTGCAGTATTTT.

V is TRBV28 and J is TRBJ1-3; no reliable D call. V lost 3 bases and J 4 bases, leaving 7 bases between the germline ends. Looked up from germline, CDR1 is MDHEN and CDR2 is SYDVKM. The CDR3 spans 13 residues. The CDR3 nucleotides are TGTGCCAGCAGTTTGTCCAGGGGAAACACCATATATTTT. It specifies CASSLSRGNTIYF.

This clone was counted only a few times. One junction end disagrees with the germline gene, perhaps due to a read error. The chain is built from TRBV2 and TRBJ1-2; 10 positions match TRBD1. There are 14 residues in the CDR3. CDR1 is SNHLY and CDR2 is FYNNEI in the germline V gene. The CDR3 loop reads CASREGQGVEGYTF. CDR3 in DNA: TGTGCCAGCAGGGAAGGACAGGGGGTTGAGGGCTACACCTTC. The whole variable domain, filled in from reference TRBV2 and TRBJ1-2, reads EPEVTQTPSHQVTQMGQEVILRCVPISNHLYFYWYRQILGQKVEFLVSFYNNEISEKSEIFDDQFSVERPDGSNFTLKIRSTKLEDSAMYFCASREGQGVEGYTFGSGTRLTVV.

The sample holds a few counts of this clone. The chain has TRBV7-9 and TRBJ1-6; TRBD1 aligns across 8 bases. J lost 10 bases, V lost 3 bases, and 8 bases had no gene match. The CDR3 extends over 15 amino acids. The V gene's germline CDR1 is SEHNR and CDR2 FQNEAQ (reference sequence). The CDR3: CASSFLTGDQSPLHF. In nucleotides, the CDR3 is TGTGCCAGCAGCTTCTTGACAGGGGATCAGTCACCCCTCCACTTT.

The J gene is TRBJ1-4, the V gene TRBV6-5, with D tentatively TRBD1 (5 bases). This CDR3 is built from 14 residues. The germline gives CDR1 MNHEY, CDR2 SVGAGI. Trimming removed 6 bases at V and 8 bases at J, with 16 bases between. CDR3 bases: TGTGCCAGCAGAGTGAAGACCACAGGAGAAAAACTGTTTTTT. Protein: CASRVKTTGEKLFF.

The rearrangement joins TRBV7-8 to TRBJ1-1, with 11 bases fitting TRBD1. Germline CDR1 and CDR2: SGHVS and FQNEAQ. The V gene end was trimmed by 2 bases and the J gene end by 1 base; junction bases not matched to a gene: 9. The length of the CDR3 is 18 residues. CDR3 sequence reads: CASSLLAGTGGANTEAFF. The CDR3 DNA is TGTGCCAGCAGCTTATTAGCCGGGACAGGGGGGGCGAACACTGAAGCTTTCTTT.

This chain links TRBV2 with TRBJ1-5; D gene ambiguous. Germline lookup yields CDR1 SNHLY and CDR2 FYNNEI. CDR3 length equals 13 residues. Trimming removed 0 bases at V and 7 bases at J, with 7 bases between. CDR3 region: CASSEARGQPQHF. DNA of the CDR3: TGTGCCAGCAGTGAAGCGCGGGGACAGCCCCAGCATTTT.

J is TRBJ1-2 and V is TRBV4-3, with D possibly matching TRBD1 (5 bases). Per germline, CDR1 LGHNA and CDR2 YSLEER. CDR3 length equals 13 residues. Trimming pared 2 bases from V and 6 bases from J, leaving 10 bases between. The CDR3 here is CASSQRGADGYTF. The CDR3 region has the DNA TGCGCCAGCAGCCAAAGGGGCGCTGATGGCTACACCTTC.

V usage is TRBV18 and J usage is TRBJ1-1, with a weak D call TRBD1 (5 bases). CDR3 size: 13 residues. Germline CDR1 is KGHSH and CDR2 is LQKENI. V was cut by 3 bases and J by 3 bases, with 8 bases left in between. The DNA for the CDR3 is TGTGCCAGCTCACCGATGACAGACACTGAAGCTTTCTTT. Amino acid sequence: CASSPMTDTEAFF.